This T cell receptor (beta chain) was profiled in a study of CD4+ T cells in melanoma. Study observations and caveats: In melanoma, neoantigen-specific CD4+ T cells reportedly differed in differentiation state. A reported correlation linked neoantigen-specific CD4+ T cells to CD8+, macrophage and B cell function.

Trimming cost V 5 bases and J 1 base; bases outside gene matches: 12. This CDR3 is built from 19 residues. CDR1 and CDR2 from the germline V gene are SEHNR and FQNEAQ (reference sequence). Assay used: immunoSEQ multiplex PCR; TCRdb lists only in-frame clones, some missing. The sample holds 13,000 to 15,000 clones; less than 85% are singletons and the top ten take roughly a tenth. A word on this clone: Its target is not known.

The origin of this receptor is a human donor with melanoma. The sample comprised cells from a culture (not recorded whether cultured in vitro). V is TRBV7-9 and J is TRBJ2-3, with 13 bases lining up with TRBD2. CDR3 sequence: CASSKLGLAGAGGTDTQYF. In nucleotides, the CDR3 is TGTGCCAGCAGCAAACTCGGACTAGCGGGGGCCGGGGGCACAGATACGCAGTATTTT.